A single sample gave rise to the 20 T cell receptor beta chains below, sequenced in a study of early T cells in non-severe SARS-CoV-2 infection. TCRdb analysed the 5' RACE reads with MiXCR anew, one entry per CDR3 protein. The sample comprises 22,000 or so distinct CDR3 sequences, 3.5% to 5% of which are singletons, and about 20% rests with the top ten. Specimen: whole blood. The receptors were gathered from an adult who was a healthcare worker with PCR-confirmed SARS-CoV-2 infection or an uninfected control (not recorded which).

This clonotype was found many times. The chain uses TRBV5-1 and TRBJ2-5; D perhaps matches TRBD2 (6 bases). Between the trimmed V and J ends, which lost 0 bases and 6 bases, there was a span of 12 bases. Germline V gene lookup returns CDR1 SGHRS and CDR2 YFSETQ. CDR3 size: 14 residues. CDR3 bases: TGCGCCAGCAGCTTGGACGGGAGAAGGAAGACCCAGTACTTC. Amino acids: CASSLDGRRKTQYF.

This clonotype has ten or more counts. The chain carries TRBV18 and TRBJ2-7, with D maybe TRBD1 (5 bases). Germline assignment: CDR1 KGHSH and CDR2 LQKENI. Deletions cut 2 bases from V and 4 bases from J, with 15 bases between. The CDR3 covers 15 residues. CDR3 sequence reads: CASSPRELRAYEQYF. Here the CDR3 DNA reads TGTGCCAGCTCACCAAGAGAACTCAGGGCATACGAGCAGTACTTC. Complete variable domain (other parts from reference TRBV18 and TRBJ2-7): NAGVMQNPRHLVRRRGQEARLRCSPMKGHSHVYWYRQLPEEGLKFMVYLQKENIIDESGMPKERFSAEFPKEGPSILRIQQVVRGDSAAYFCASSPRELRAYEQYFGPGTRLTVT.

This clonotype was detected many times. The J gene is TRBJ2-4, the V gene TRBV18; 10 bases agree with TRBD1. The germline gives CDR1 KGHSH, CDR2 LQKENI. J was trimmed by 2 bases and V by 3 bases; bases with no gene match: 4. This CDR3 comprises 16 residues. The CDR3 DNA is TGTGCCAGCTCACCCGGACAGGGGGTAACCAAAAACATTCAGTACTTC. Protein product: CASSPGQGVTKNIQYF.

In its sample, this clonotype was seen many times. V is TRBV20-1 and J is TRBJ1-2; D gene uncertain. CDR1 DFQATT and CDR2 SNEGSKA come from the germline V gene (reference sequence). V was clipped by 3 bases and J by 1 base, with 6 bases between them. The CDR3 extends over 12 amino acids. CDR3 region: CSASQVNYGYTF. CDR3 DNA: TGCAGTGCTAGTCAGGTTAACTATGGCTACACCTTC.

The chain joins TRBV28 to TRBJ2-7; 9 positions agree with TRBD2. This CDR3 has 15 amino acids. The J segment lost 2 bases and the V segment lost 3 bases, leaving 5 bases of the junction unmatched. From germline, CDR1 is MDHEN and CDR2 SYDVKM. The CDR3 DNA is TGTGCCAGCAGTTTCGGGGTAGCGGGAGCCTACGAGCAGTACTTC. Translating gives CASSFGVAGAYEQYF.

The chain recombines TRBV6-2 or TRBV6-3 with TRBJ2-1; 13 nucleotides align to TRBD2. CDR3 size: 19 residues. In germline, CDR1 is MNHEY, CDR2 SVGEGT. V lost 2 bases and J lost 0; bases outside the gene matches: 7. CDR3 DNA sequence: TGTGCCAGCAGTTACCCCACTAGCGGGAGGGCCCACTCCTACAATGAGCAGTTCTTC. Amino acids: CASSYPTSGRAHSYNEQFF.

This clonotype was counted only a few times. The V gene is TRBV28, the J gene TRBJ2-1; possibly TRBD2 for D (6 bases). V was clipped by 4 bases and J by 7 bases, with 17 bases between them. Looked up from germline, CDR1 is MDHEN and CDR2 is SYDVKM. The CDR3 consists of 15 residues. The CDR3 sequence: CASSSSATIGNEQFF. DNA for the CDR3: TGTGCCAGCAGTTCTAGCGCAACCATAGGGAATGAGCAGTTCTTC.

The CDR3: CASSLDRGPSEQYF. DNA of the CDR3: TGCGCCAGCAGCTTGGACAGGGGGCCCTCCGAGCAGTACTTC. This chain uses TRBV5-1 with TRBJ2-7, with 9 positions matching TRBD1. The germline V gene has CDR1 SGHRS and CDR2 YFSETQ. This CDR3 has 14 amino acids. V shed 0 bases, J shed 6 bases, and the junction held 4 bases outside the gene matches.

Ten or more counts support this clonotype. The V gene is TRBV28, the J gene TRBJ1-6, with 7 nucleotides matching TRBD1. The CDR3 runs 16 residues. The V gene end was trimmed by 5 bases and the J gene end by 4 bases; junction bases not matched to a gene: 8. Germline-derived CDR1 and CDR2 are MDHEN and SYDVKM. The CDR3 sequence: CASSATGATYNSPLHF. The CDR3 DNA is TGTGCCAGCAGTGCAACAGGGGCGACATATAATTCACCCCTCCACTTT.

Ten or more counts support this clonotype. The chain recombines TRBV12-3 or TRBV12-4 with TRBJ1-1; unclear D gene. The CDR3 runs to 14 residues. With 3 bases removed from V and 4 bases from J, the gap between germline ends came to 12 bases. The CDR3 DNA reads TGTGCCAGCAGTTTGAGAGGAGCCCGCACTGAAGCTTTCTTT. Amino acid sequence: CASSLRGARTEAFF.

This clonotype was counted at least ten times. The chain combines TRBV12-3 or TRBV12-4 with TRBJ2-7; the match to TRBD1 covers 8 bases. With 5 bases clipped from V and 9 bases from J, the junction kept 9 bases outside the gene matches. The CDR3 has 13 residues. CDR3 sequence reads: CASSPRVQGGQYF. The CDR3 DNA follows: TGTGCCAGCAGTCCACGGGTACAGGGGGGGCAGTACTTC.

This clonotype was detected many times. V usage is TRBV30 and J usage is TRBJ1-1; maybe TRBD1 (5 bases). This CDR3 contains 11 residues. The germline V gene encodes CDR1 GTSNPN and CDR2 SVGIG (reference sequence). The V and J ends lost 5 bases and 1 base respectively, with 5 bases between them. CDR3: CAWGANTEAFF. The CDR3, as DNA: TGTGCCTGGGGGGCGAACACTGAAGCTTTCTTT.

In its sample, this clonotype was seen many times. V is TRBV29-1 and J is TRBJ2-5, with D possibly TRBD1 on 6 matching bases. The CDR3 sequence is 14 residues long. The germline gives CDR1 SQVTM, CDR2 ANQGSEA. Between the trimmed V and J ends, which lost 1 base and 4 bases, there was a span of 13 bases. CDR3: CSVEVVQGRETQYF. CDR3 DNA sequence: TGCAGCGTTGAAGTAGTCCAGGGGAGAGAGACCCAGTACTTC.

J is TRBJ1-5 and V is TRBV6-5; unclear D gene. CDR1 MNHEY and CDR2 SVGAGI come from the germline V gene. V lost 6 bases and J lost 1, with 13 bases in between. CDR3 length: 15 residues. The CDR3 spells CASSPIFQSNQPQHF. The CDR3 DNA follows: TGTGCCAGCAGCCCGATCTTTCAAAGCAATCAGCCCCAGCATTTT.

There are many counts of this clonotype. Here the CDR3 DNA reads TGTGCCAGCAGCCTATCCGGGACTAGGGGTAGTGAGCAGTTCTTC. Translation gives CASSLSGTRGSEQFF. The gene calls are TRBV4-2 and TRBJ2-1; 8 bases line up with TRBD2. The junction had 11 bases not matched to a gene; V was cut back by 4 bases and J by 9 bases. The CDR3 length is 15 residues. CDR1 is LGHNA, CDR2 YNFKEQ, per germline.

This clonotype was observed at least ten times. V is TRBV6-5 and J is TRBJ2-1; TRBD1 aligns across 9 bases. CDR3 length: 19 amino acids. After removal of 0 bases from V and 0 bases from J, the junction contained 9 bases not matched to a gene. CDR1 MNHEY and CDR2 SVGAGI come from the germline V gene. This chain's CDR3 is CASSYSIGTGFNSYNEQFF. Here the CDR3 DNA reads TGTGCCAGCAGTTACTCGATTGGGACAGGGTTTAACTCCTACAATGAGCAGTTCTTC.

This clonotype was detected ten times or more. The chain has TRBV5-1 and TRBJ1-6; D perhaps matches TRBD1 (5 bases). Germline loops: CDR1 SGHRS, CDR2 YFSETQ. V lost 4 bases to trimming and J lost 8 bases, with 13 bases between them. The CDR3 totals 14 residues. The CDR3: CASSRRDRDSPLHF. CDR3 DNA: TGCGCCAGCAGCCGTCGGGACCGAGATTCACCCCTCCACTTT.

This clonotype is hyperexpanded within its sample. V and J are TRBV5-4 and TRBJ2-6, with 7 bases identical to TRBD1. Germline trimming cut 4 bases from V and 0 bases from J; bases unmatched to any gene: 4. This CDR3 region has 16 residues. Germline V gene sequence: CDR1 SGHNT, CDR2 YYREEE (reference sequence). In DNA form, the CDR3 reads TGTGCCAGCAGCCCGGGACAGAGCTCTGGGGCCAACGTCCTGACTTTC. It is translated as CASSPGQSSGANVLTF.

The chain combines TRBV19 with TRBJ2-6; no firm D call. The CDR3 runs to 16 residues. Germline lookup yields CDR1 LNHDA and CDR2 SQIVND (reference sequence). V was pared by 6 bases and J by 0 bases, with 12 bases between. This chain's CDR3 is CASRKGTSSGANVLTF. CDR3 in DNA: TGTGCCAGTAGGAAGGGTACGAGCTCTGGGGCCAACGTCCTGACTTTC.

This clonotype was detected ten times or more. The rearrangement links TRBV7-6 to TRBJ2-1; 10 bases match TRBD2. V lost 5 bases, J lost 2 bases, and 6 bases stayed unmatched. This CDR3 spans 16 amino acids. Germline CDR1 reads SGHVS; CDR2 reads FNYEAQ. Here the CDR3 reads CASSPSGGGTYNEQFF. The CDR3 DNA reads TGTGCCAGCAGCCCCAGCGGGGGGGGTACCTACAATGAGCAGTTCTTC.